The 20 T cell receptor beta chains listed next were all sequenced from one sample in a study of blood T cell repertoires in COVID-19. The assay was immunoSEQ multiplex PCR, and TCRdb's table has in-frame clones only and misses some. In the table there are just under 250,000 clones, approximately 83% of which are singletons. The sample was peripheral blood. The receptors here all came from a woman aged 25 to 39 who had recovered from COVID-19.

Turning to this clone: This sample includes further DNA sequences coding for the same CDR3. The V gene is TRBV9, the J gene TRBJ2-3, with 7 bases identical to TRBD1. The CDR3 has 15 amino acids. Unmatched junction bases numbered 4, after V lost 0 bases and J lost 3 bases. Germline V gene sequence: CDR1 SGDLS, CDR2 YYNGEE. CDR3 in DNA: TGTGCCAGCAGCGTAGCAGGGGGTAGGACAGATACGCAGTATTTT. This sequence encodes CASSVAGGRTDTQYF.

This sequence joins TRBV6-6 and TRBJ1-6; 11 nucleotides agree with TRBD1. The length of the CDR3 is 17 residues. CDR1 MNHNY and CDR2 SVGAGI come from the germline V gene (reference sequence). V lost 5 bases, J lost 6 bases, and 9 bases stayed unmatched. CDR3 in DNA: TGTGCCAGCAGTCATTTATCAGGACAGGGGGCTAATTCACCCCTCCACTTT. Residues: CASSHLSGQGANSPLHF.

The chain is built from TRBV7-2 and TRBJ2-1; TRBD1 aligns across 11 bases. V was clipped by 3 bases and J by 9 bases; unmatched bases: 7. The CDR3 runs to 15 residues. Germline V gene sequence: CDR1 SGHTA, CDR2 FQGNSA. The CDR3, as DNA: TGTGCCAGCAGCTTCCCGGACAGGGGGCTTTTTGAGCAGTTCTTC. This sequence encodes CASSFPDRGLFEQFF.

This clone appeared once. This chain joins TRBV11-1 and TRBJ1-1; D is unresolved. This CDR3 is 12 amino acids long. V was shortened by 3 bases and J by 7 bases, with 9 bases between the two germline ends. The germline CDR1 and CDR2 sequences are SGHAT and FQDESV (reference sequence). The CDR3 loop is CASSLLASEAFF. The DNA of the CDR3 is TGTGCCAGCAGCTTGTTGGCCAGTGAAGCTTTCTTT.

The chain has TRBV28 and TRBJ1-4, with D possibly TRBD1 on 5 matching bases. This CDR3 has 17 residues. The V end lost 4 bases, the J end lost 0 bases, and 15 bases lay between the germline ends. Germline V gene lookup returns CDR1 MDHEN and CDR2 SYDVKM. The CDR3 is CASSSLFGDSTNEKLFF. CDR3 bases: TGTGCCAGCAGTTCCTTATTTGGGGACTCAACTAATGAAAAACTGTTTTTT.

The rearrangement uses TRBV19 and TRBJ1-2, with 10 bases fitting TRBD1. Germline CDR1 LNHDA, CDR2 SQIVND (reference sequence). The ends lost 9 bases at V and 1 base at J; junction bases unmatched: 5. This CDR3 spans 14 amino acids. The CDR3 spells CARLRDRGNYGYTF. CDR3 nucleotides: TGTGCCAGGTTGCGGGACAGGGGTAACTATGGCTACACCTTC.

Only one count was recorded for this clone. The chain uses TRBV2 and TRBJ1-5; D possibly corresponds to TRBD1 (5 bases). V was clipped by 7 bases and J by 4 bases, with 8 bases between them. CDR3 length equals 12 residues. CDR1 is SNHLY and CDR2 is FYNNEI in the germline V gene. In DNA, the CDR3 is TGTGCCAGCACTCCAGGGAATCAGCCCCAGCATTTT. It is translated as CASTPGNQPQHF.

The rearrangement uses TRBV9 and TRBJ1-3; 9 bases align to TRBD1. V was pared by 4 bases and J by 8 bases, with 10 bases of the junction left unmatched. The germline gives CDR1 SGDLS, CDR2 YYNGEE. This CDR3 has 15 amino acids. CDR3 region: CASSTGTGWVDTIYF. CDR3 nucleotide sequence: TGTGCCAGCAGCACAGGGACAGGGTGGGTGGACACCATATATTTT.

The chain employs TRBV4-1 and TRBJ2-7, with 7 bases matching TRBD1. Unmatched junction bases numbered 5, after V lost 1 base and J lost 2 bases. The CDR3 consists of 15 residues. CDR1 is MGHRA, CDR2 YSYEKL, per germline. The CDR3 DNA reads TGCGCCAGCAGCCAAGGCCTTGGGACAGCCTACGAGCAGTACTTC. Its protein is CASSQGLGTAYEQYF.

V is TRBV5-1 and J is TRBJ2-1; TRBD2 aligns across 13 bases. This CDR3 contains 16 residues. Unmatched junction bases numbered 9, after V lost 8 bases and J lost 4 bases. In germline, CDR1 is SGHRS, CDR2 YFSETQ. The CDR3, as DNA: TGCGCCAGTACTATTGGGACTAGCGGGAAGTACAATGAGCAGTTCTTC. Translation gives CASTIGTSGKYNEQFF.

The rearrangement joins TRBV19 to TRBJ2-1; a possible D gene is TRBD2 (6 bases). The CDR3 totals 13 residues. Trimming removed 2 bases at V and 6 bases at J, with 8 bases between. Per the germline V gene, CDR1 is LNHDA and CDR2 is SQIVND (reference sequence). CDR3 amino acids: CASSITSFNEQFF. The CDR3 nucleotides are TGTGCCAGTAGTATAACTAGCTTCAATGAGCAGTTCTTC.

In its sample, this clone was seen once. The chain is built from TRBV4-2 and TRBJ2-7, with 15 bases fitting TRBD2. The CDR3 is 16 amino acids. V shed 0 bases, J shed 4 bases, and the junction held 1 base outside the gene matches. Germline loops: CDR1 LGHNA, CDR2 YNFKEQ. The chain's CDR3 is CASSQDGTSGGYEQYF. In DNA, the CDR3 is TGTGCCAGCAGCCAAGACGGGACTAGCGGGGGGTACGAGCAGTACTTC.

This clone was seen once. J is TRBJ1-5 and V is TRBV7-9; 7 bases fit TRBD1. With V trimmed by 1 base and J by 9 bases, 9 bases remained unmatched. Germline CDR1 is SEHNR and CDR2 is FQNEAQ (reference sequence). The CDR3 runs to 15 residues. In DNA form, the CDR3 reads TGTGCCAGCAGCTTAGGAACAGGGGTTGGAGGGCCCCAGCATTTT. Its translation is CASSLGTGVGGPQHF.

In this sample, this clone turned up once. CDR3 amino acids: CSVEPVTGSGTEAFF. For the CDR3, the DNA is TGCAGCGTTGAACCAGTCACAGGGTCGGGCACTGAAGCTTTCTTT. V and J are TRBV29-1 and TRBJ1-1; tentatively, D is TRBD1 (6 bases). The CDR3 consists of 15 residues. In germline, CDR1 is SQVTM, CDR2 ANQGSEA. Trimming removed 2 bases from V and 4 bases from J, with 17 bases in between.

This chain uses TRBV10-1 with TRBJ2-5; D might be TRBD2 (6 bases). This CDR3 contains 17 residues. Germline V gene data show CDR1 as WNHNN and CDR2 as SYGVQD (reference sequence). Trimming cost V 6 bases and J 2 bases, with 22 bases left between them. The CDR3 loop is CASRTPVKGGLQETQYF. CDR3 nucleotide sequence: TGCGCCAGCAGAACCCCTGTTAAGGGCGGACTACAAGAGACCCAGTACTTC.

V gene TRBV7-2 combines with J gene TRBJ1-6; D is perhaps TRBD1 (6 bases). Looked up from germline, CDR1 is SGHTA and CDR2 is FQGNSA. The CDR3 loop spans 15 amino acids. Trimming removed 3 bases from V and 4 bases from J, with 10 bases in between. The CDR3 protein is CASSFLTGYNSPLHF. CDR3 coding DNA: TGTGCCAGCAGCTTCTTAACAGGGTATAATTCACCCCTCCACTTT.

The rearrangement uses TRBV24-1 and TRBJ2-5; D unresolved. This CDR3 region has 14 residues. The ends were cut back, 3 bases at V and 1 base at J, with 8 bases in the middle. CDR1 is KGHDR and CDR2 is SFDVKD in the germline V gene. In DNA form, the CDR3 reads TGTGCCACCAGTGATACTCTGAGCCAAGAGACCCAGTACTTC. Protein: CATSDTLSQETQYF.

The J gene is TRBJ2-5, the V gene TRBV3-1 (or the pseudogene TRBV3-2), with D maybe TRBD2 (5 bases). The CDR3 totals 16 residues. Germline assignment: CDR1 LGHDT and CDR2 YNNKEL (reference sequence). Trimming removed 1 base at V and 0 bases at J, with 12 bases between. In DNA form, the CDR3 reads TGTGCCAGCAGCCAAGTCTCCGGGGTTGACCAAGAGACCCAGTACTTC. Translation gives CASSQVSGVDQETQYF.

The CDR3 protein is CASSLETGNQPQHF. The CDR3 nucleotides are TGCGCCAGCAGCTTGGAAACAGGGAATCAGCCCCAGCATTTT. This sequence joins TRBV5-1 and TRBJ1-5; D might be TRBD1 (6 bases). V was shortened by 0 bases and J by 4 bases, with 8 bases between the two germline ends. Germline assignment: CDR1 SGHRS and CDR2 YFSETQ. The CDR3 has 14 amino acids.

The gene calls are TRBV9 and TRBJ2-1; a possible D gene is TRBD2 (6 bases). Deletions cut 3 bases from V and 3 bases from J, with 16 bases between. CDR1 and CDR2 (germline): SGDLS, YYNGEE. The CDR3 loop spans 16 amino acids. The CDR3 bases are TGTGCCAGCAGCGCCGGGAGCGATGGAATCTACAATGAGCAGTTCTTC. Translating it yields CASSAGSDGIYNEQFF.